The 4 T cell receptor gamma chains in this list originate from one sample, sequenced in a study of human gamma delta and Vdelta1 T cells. TCRdb reapplied CATT to the PCR reads. This table holds some 610 gamma-chain clones, around 13% found once. Sample: Vdelta1 gamma-delta T cells from blood. The receptors shown here come from a human donor in good health.

This rearrangement joins TRGV4 to TRGJP2. Germline lookup yields CDR1 EGSTGY and CDR2 YDSYTSSV. The CDR3 sequence is 17 residues long. V was pared by 5 bases and J by 0 bases, with 12 bases of the junction left unmatched. The CDR3 DNA is TGTGCCACCTGGGCCCGACGACTCTATAGTAGTGATTGGATCAAGACGTTT. Its translation: CATWARRLYSSDWIKTF.

The chain employs TRGV10 and TRGJP1. TRGV10 is sorted into the ORF group, with uncertain function. V shed 8 bases, J shed 5 bases, and the junction held 15 bases outside the gene matches. The CDR3 runs 16 residues. This CDR3 reads CAAWDYPPSTGWFKIF. For the CDR3, the DNA is TGTGCTGCGTGGGATTATCCCCCATCGACTGGTTGGTTCAAGATATTT.

The chain is built from TRGV2 and TRGJP1. Germline CDR1 EGSNGY, CDR2 YDSYNSKV. The length of the CDR3 is 16 residues. The junction had 5 bases not matched to a gene; V was cut back by 1 base and J by 0 bases. The CDR3 spells CATWDGSDTTGWFKIF. The CDR3 bases are TGTGCCACCTGGGACGGATCCGATACCACTGGTTGGTTCAAGATATTT.

This clone is labeled as medium-sized. The chain is built from TRGV9 and TRGJP. CDR3 length: 17 amino acids. Germline CDR1 GITISATS, CDR2 ISYDGTV (reference sequence). Trimming removed 1 base from V and 4 bases from J; junction bases left unmatched: 4. The CDR3 spells CALWEVLQELGKKIKVF. The CDR3, as DNA: TGTGCCTTGTGGGAGGTCCTTCAAGAGTTGGGCAAAAAAATCAAGGTATTT.